The 7 T cell receptor beta chains presented below share a single source sample, sequenced in a study of T cell repertoires in cytomegalovirus infection. TCRdb recomputed calls from the reads with MiXCR, one row per CDR3 protein. The top ten clones hold around a sixth of a sample with approximately 250,000 distinct CDR3 sequences, over 20% of them seen once. The specimen sequenced was CD8+ T cells from PBMCs. The receptors were sampled from a human donor in good health (CMV status not recorded). Some clones in this sample may be carry-over from other donors' samples.

This clonotype was seen many times. The V and J genes are TRBV12-3 or TRBV12-4 and TRBJ2-1; D remains ambiguous. The ends were cut back, 5 bases at V and 8 bases at J, with 19 bases in the middle. CDR3 length: 15 residues. CDR3 nucleotides: TGTGCCAGCAGTACAGACGACCAAGCCTTGGATGAGCAGTTCTTC. This encodes CASSTDDQALDEQFF.

The sample holds a few counts of this clonotype. The chain combines TRBV20-1 with TRBJ2-4; weak D call: TRBD1 (6 bases). The ends were cut back, 1 base at V and 0 bases at J, with 16 bases in the middle. CDR3 size: 17 residues. The germline V gene has CDR1 DFQATT and CDR2 SNEGSKA (reference sequence). The CDR3 sequence: CSARADSQGTAKNIQYF. The CDR3 coding sequence is TGCAGTGCTAGAGCCGACTCACAGGGAACAGCCAAAAACATTCAGTACTTC.

In this sample, this clonotype turned up many times. The J gene is TRBJ2-6, the V gene TRBV7-2; the D gene is possibly TRBD1 (6 bases). The ends were cut back, 5 bases at V and 2 bases at J, with 10 bases in the middle. The CDR3 is 15 amino acids. Germline V gives CDR1 SGHTA, CDR2 FQGNSA. This chain's CDR3 is CASSAQGTGANVLTF. In nucleotides, the CDR3 is TGTGCCAGCAGCGCACAGGGAACTGGGGCCAACGTCCTGACTTTC.

Only a few counts were recorded for this clonotype. The gene calls are TRBV9 and TRBJ1-2; D uncertain. V lost 0 bases and J lost 7, with 19 bases in between. The CDR3 runs to 16 residues. The germline gives CDR1 SGDLS, CDR2 YYNGEE. In nucleotides, the CDR3 is TGTGCCAGCAGCGTAGGTCGGTCGGTGATTGATGTTGGCTACACCTTC. This translates into CASSVGRSVIDVGYTF.

The chain carries TRBV5-3 and TRBJ1-2; possible D gene TRBD1, 6 bases. TRBV5-3 is labeled an ORF, and its function is uncertain. Between the trimmed V and J ends, which lost 8 bases and 0 bases, there was a span of 17 bases. The CDR3 is 15 residues long. CDR3 coding DNA: TGTGCCAGCAGCCTTTTGACAGGAGCTAACTATGGCTACACCTTC. It translates to CASSLLTGANYGYTF.

This chain joins TRBV6-6 and TRBJ2-5, with 10 bases identical to TRBD2. This CDR3 contains 17 residues. In germline, CDR1 is MNHNY, CDR2 SVGAGI (reference sequence). Trimming cost V 0 bases and J 2 bases; bases outside gene matches: 6. The CDR3 DNA follows: TGTGCCAGCAGTTACTCGATGTTACTAGCGGGGCAAGAGACCCAGTACTTC. This encodes CASSYSMLLAGQETQYF.

This clonotype occurred many times. The chain carries TRBV11-3 and TRBJ2-3, with TRBD1 matching 10 bases. The CDR3 spans 16 residues. V shed 5 bases, J shed 1 base, and the junction held 6 bases outside the gene matches. In germline, CDR1 is SGHNT, CDR2 YENEEA. This CDR3 is CASSPQGTGGTDTQYF. The CDR3 nucleotides are TGTGCCAGCAGCCCCCAAGGGACAGGGGGCACAGATACGCAGTATTTT.